Below, 10 T cell receptor beta chains from the same sample are listed, as sequenced in a study of PD-1 blockade in classical Hodgkin lymphoma. Libraries were prepared by immunoSEQ multiplex PCR; TCRdb keeps only in-frame clonotypes and omits some of them. The sample yields almost 95,000 clones, under 85% seen once. As to time point: cycle 4 day 1 (C4D1), after about 6 weeks of nivolumab. Each patient relapsed following autologous stem cell transplantation, and prior brentuximab vedotin exposure differed. The source material was peripheral blood mononuclear cells (PBMCs), sampled before the fourth cycle of nivolumab. The origin of the receptors is a human donor with classical Hodgkin lymphoma.

In its sample, this clone was seen a few times. The chain uses TRBV6-1 and TRBJ2-7; tentatively, D is TRBD1 or TRBD2 (5 bases each). Trimming pared 9 bases from V and 4 bases from J, leaving 13 bases between. CDR3 size: 12 residues. Germline V lookup: CDR1 MNHNS, CDR2 SASEGT. The CDR3 sequence: CASGARRYEQYF. CDR3 DNA sequence: TGTGCCAGTGGGGCACGGAGGTACGAGCAGTACTTC.

The chain uses TRBV30 and TRBJ2-3, with 10 positions matching TRBD2. CDR3 length: 17 residues. Germline V gene lookup returns CDR1 GTSNPN and CDR2 SVGIG (reference sequence). Trimming at V came to 2 bases and at J to 0 bases, leaving 8 bases not matched to a gene. CDR3 coding DNA: TGTGCCTGGAGTCAAGCGGGAGGGGGACCTAGCACAGATACGCAGTATTTT. Residues: CAWSQAGGGPSTDTQYF.

In its sample, this clone was seen a few times. The CDR3, as DNA: TGTGCCTGGCAGAGGGGCGGGAGCACAGATACGCAGTATTTT. It encodes CAWQRGGSTDTQYF. This chain uses TRBV30 with TRBJ2-3, with D perhaps given as TRBD1 or TRBD2 (5 bases each). Trimming took 5 bases from V and 0 from J, leaving 12 bases between them. This CDR3 has 14 amino acids. The germline V gene encodes CDR1 GTSNPN and CDR2 SVGIG (reference sequence).

This clone is a singleton in its sample. The gene calls are TRBV7-3 and TRBJ2-2; 11 nucleotides align to TRBD2. The junction had 6 bases not matched to a gene; V was cut back by 8 bases and J by 7 bases. The CDR3 spans 14 residues. Germline assignment: CDR1 SGHTA and CDR2 FQGTGA. Here the CDR3 DNA reads TGTGCCAGCCAGCTAGCGGGAGGCGACGGGGAGCTGTTTTTT. This encodes CASQLAGGDGELFF.

This rearrangement joins TRBV11-2 to TRBJ2-7; a weak D match, TRBD1 (5 bases). V lost 5 bases and J lost 6, with 14 bases in between. The length of the CDR3 is 13 residues. CDR1 is SGHAT and CDR2 is FQNNGV in the germline V gene. The CDR3 coding sequence is TGTGCCAGCAGCCCCCGCCAGGGTGGCGAGCAGTACTTC. Its translation is CASSPRQGGEQYF. Complete variable domain (other parts from reference TRBV11-2 and TRBJ2-7): EAGVAQSPRYKIIEKRQSVAFWCNPISGHATLYWYQQILGQGPKLLIQFQNNGVVDDSQLPKDRFSAERLKGVDSTLKIQPAKLEDSAVYLCASSPRQGGEQYFGPGTRLTVT.

The chain couples TRBV5-4 to TRBJ2-3, with 7 bases fitting TRBD1. The CDR3 is 14 residues long. The V and J ends lost 4 bases and 2 bases, in that order; junction bases with no gene match: 4. CDR1 and CDR2 (germline): SGHNT, YYREEE (reference sequence). The CDR3 loop reads CASSRQGYTDTQYF. CDR3 bases: TGTGCCAGCAGCCGACAGGGCTACACAGATACGCAGTATTTT.

The chain couples TRBV7-9 to TRBJ1-5; D gene unclear. Looked up from germline, CDR1 is SEHNR and CDR2 is FQNEAQ (reference sequence). CDR3 length: 13 amino acids. With 5 bases removed from V and 7 bases from J, the gap between germline ends came to 12 bases. The CDR3 sequence: CASSPGGRQPQHF. The CDR3 DNA reads as TGTGCCAGCAGCCCCGGCGGGCGGCAGCCCCAGCATTTT. The whole variable domain, remainder taken from reference TRBV7-9 and TRBJ1-5, is DTGVSQNPRHKITKRGQNVTFRCDPISEHNRLYWYRQTLGQGPEFLTYFQNEAQLEKSRLLSDRFSAERPKGSFSTLEIQRTEQGDSAMYLCASSPGGRQPQHFGDGTRLSIL.

The chain has TRBV10-3 and TRBJ2-3; possibly TRBD2 for D (6 bases). V lost 10 bases and J 11 bases, leaving 16 bases between the germline ends. This CDR3 region has 11 residues. Germline V CDR1 and CDR2: ENHRY, SYGVKD. In nucleotides, the CDR3 is TGTGCCACCCGAGGTGGAGGGGAGCAGTATTTT. This encodes CATRGGGEQYF.

This clone came up a few times. This chain joins TRBV5-1 and TRBJ1-1; D is ambiguous. The CDR3 covers 12 residues. In germline, CDR1 is SGHRS, CDR2 YFSETQ. The V and J ends lost 1 base and 5 bases respectively, with 6 bases between them. The CDR3 spells CASSLIGTEAFF. The CDR3 bases are TGCGCCAGCAGCTTGATTGGGACTGAAGCTTTCTTT.

J is TRBJ1-1 and V is TRBV5-1; D perhaps matches TRBD1 (6 bases). Trimming took 4 bases from V and 0 from J, leaving 10 bases between them. Germline CDR1 and CDR2: SGHRS and YFSETQ. There are 14 residues in the CDR3. The CDR3 loop is CASSVDRMNTEAFF. The CDR3 nucleotides are TGCGCCAGCAGCGTGGACAGAATGAACACTGAAGCTTTCTTT. Supplemented by reference TRBV5-1 and TRBJ1-1, the full variable domain reads KAGVTQTPRYLIKTRGQQVTLSCSPISGHRSVSWYQQTPGQGLQFLFEYFSETQRNKGNFPGRFSGRQFSNSRSEMNVSTLELGDSALYLCASSVDRMNTEAFFGQGTRLTVV.